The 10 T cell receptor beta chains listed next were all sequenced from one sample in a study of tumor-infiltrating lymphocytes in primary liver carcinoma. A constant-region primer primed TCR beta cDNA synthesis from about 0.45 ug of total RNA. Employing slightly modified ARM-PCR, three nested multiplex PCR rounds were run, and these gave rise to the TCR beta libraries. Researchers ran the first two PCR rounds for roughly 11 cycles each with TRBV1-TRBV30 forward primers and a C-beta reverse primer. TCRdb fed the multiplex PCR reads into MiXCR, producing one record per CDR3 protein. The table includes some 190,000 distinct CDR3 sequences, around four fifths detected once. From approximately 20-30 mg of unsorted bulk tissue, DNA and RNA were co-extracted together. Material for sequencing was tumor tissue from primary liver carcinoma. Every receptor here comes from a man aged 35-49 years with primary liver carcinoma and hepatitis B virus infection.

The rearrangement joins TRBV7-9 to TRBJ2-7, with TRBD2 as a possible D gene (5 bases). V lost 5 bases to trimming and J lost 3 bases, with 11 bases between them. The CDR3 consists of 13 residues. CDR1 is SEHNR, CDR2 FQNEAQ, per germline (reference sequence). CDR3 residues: CASSTSSIYEQYF. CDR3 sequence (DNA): TGTGCCAGCAGCACCTCTAGCATCTACGAGCAGTACTTC.

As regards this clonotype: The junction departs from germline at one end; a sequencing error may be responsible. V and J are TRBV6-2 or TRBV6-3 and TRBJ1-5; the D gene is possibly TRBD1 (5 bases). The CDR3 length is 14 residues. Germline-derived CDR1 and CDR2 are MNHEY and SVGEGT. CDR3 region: CVRTLVKGDQPQLF. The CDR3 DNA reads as TGTGTCAGGACCCTGGTGAAAGGGGATCAGCCCCAGCTTTTT.

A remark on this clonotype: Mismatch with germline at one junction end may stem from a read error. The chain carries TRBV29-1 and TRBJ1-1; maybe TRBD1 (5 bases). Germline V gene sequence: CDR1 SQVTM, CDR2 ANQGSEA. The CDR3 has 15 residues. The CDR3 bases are TGCAGCGTTGGCCCGGGATGGGGGATGAACACTGGAGCTTTCTTT. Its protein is CSVGPGWGMNTGAFF.

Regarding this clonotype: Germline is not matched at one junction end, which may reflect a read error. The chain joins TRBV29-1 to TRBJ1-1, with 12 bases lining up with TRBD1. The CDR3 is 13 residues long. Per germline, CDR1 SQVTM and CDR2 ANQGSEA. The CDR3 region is CNGDRGRGTEVFF. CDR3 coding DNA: TGCAACGGGGACAGGGGGCGAGGAACTGAAGTTTTCTTT.

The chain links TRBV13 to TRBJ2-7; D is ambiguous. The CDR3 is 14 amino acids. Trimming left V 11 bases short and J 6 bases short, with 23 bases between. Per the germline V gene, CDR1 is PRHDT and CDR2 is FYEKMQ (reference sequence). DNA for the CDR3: TGTGCCGGCAACTCCTATACTTATTCGGGCGAGCAGTACTTC. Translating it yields CAGNSYTYSGEQYF.

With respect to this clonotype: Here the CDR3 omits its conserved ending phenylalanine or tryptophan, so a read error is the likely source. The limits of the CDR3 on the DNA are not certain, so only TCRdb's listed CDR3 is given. The CDR3 sequence is CASSYQDTGELFI. The chain links TRBV6-5 to TRBJ2-2. Termini included, the CDR3 measures 13 amino acids. In germline, CDR1 is MNHEY, CDR2 SVGAGI.

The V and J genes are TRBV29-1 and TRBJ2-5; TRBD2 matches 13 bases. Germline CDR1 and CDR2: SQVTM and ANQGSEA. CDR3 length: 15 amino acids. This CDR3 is CRLRTSGSWAETQYF. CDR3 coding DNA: TGCAGACTACGGACTAGCGGGAGTTGGGCAGAGACCCAGTACTTC.

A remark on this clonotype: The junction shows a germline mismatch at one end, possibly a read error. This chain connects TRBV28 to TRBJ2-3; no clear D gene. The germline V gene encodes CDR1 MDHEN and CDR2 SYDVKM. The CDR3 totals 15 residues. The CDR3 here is CASSRRQDHTNTQYF. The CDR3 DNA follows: TGTGCCAGCAGCCGCAGGCAGGACCACACAAATACGCAGTATTTT. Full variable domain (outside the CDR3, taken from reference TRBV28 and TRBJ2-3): DVKVTQSSRYLVKRTGEKVFLECVQDMDHENMFWYRQDPGLGLRLIYFSYDVKMKEKGDIPEGYSVSREKKERFSLILESASTNQTSMYLCASSRRQDHTNTQYFGPGTRLTVL.

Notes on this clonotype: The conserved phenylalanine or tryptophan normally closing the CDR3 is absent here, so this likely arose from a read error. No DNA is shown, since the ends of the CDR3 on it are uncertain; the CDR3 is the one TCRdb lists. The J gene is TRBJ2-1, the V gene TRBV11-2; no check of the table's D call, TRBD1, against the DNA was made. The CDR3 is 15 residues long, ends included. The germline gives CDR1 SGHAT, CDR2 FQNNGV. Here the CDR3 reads CASSSHQTGGNEQSL.

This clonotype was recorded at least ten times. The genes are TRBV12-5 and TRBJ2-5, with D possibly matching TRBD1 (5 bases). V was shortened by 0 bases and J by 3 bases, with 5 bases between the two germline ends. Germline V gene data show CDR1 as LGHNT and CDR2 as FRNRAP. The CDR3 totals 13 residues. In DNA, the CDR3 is TGTGCTAGTGGTTTGGTAGGGGAAGAGACCCAGTACTTC. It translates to CASGLVGEETQYF.